The entry below gives a single T cell receptor (beta chain) sequence along with its context. This record belongs to a study of cytotoxic CD8 clonotypes in ibrutinib-treated CLL. V lost 6 bases and J 3 bases, leaving 5 bases between the germline ends. Germline V lookup: CDR1 SNHLY, CDR2 FYNNEI. The CDR3 extends over 11 amino acids. TCRdb's copy holds only in-frame clones and misses some; the assay was immunoSEQ multiplex PCR. The sample has more than 110,000 clones; roughly 90% are singletons. The sample consisted of PBMCs, taken after 12 months of ibrutinib treatment. V usage is TRBV2 and J usage is TRBJ2-5, with no clear D. The clonotype comes from a human donor with chronic lymphocytic leukemia. CDR3 sequence: CASRVEETQYF. The CDR3, as DNA: TGTGCCAGCAGGGTAGAAGAGACCCAGTACTTC.